The next 28 T cell receptor beta chains were all read from a single sample in a study of shared clonotypes between healthy human individuals. TCRdb's table, derived via immunoSEQ multiplex PCR, lists solely in-frame clones and lacks some. Among around 2,000,000 clones listed, about 95% were seen once. Positively selected for CCR7, the CD45RO-negative cells used as naive CD8 cells excluded terminally differentiated effector memory CD45RA+ cells. The sequenced sample consisted of naive CD8+ T cells sorted from blood. The origin of the receptors is a man aged 18 to 35 in good health.

CDR3 sequence: CASSLTEAYEQYF. The CDR3 coding sequence is TGTGCCAGCAGCCTCACAGAGGCCTACGAGCAGTACTTC. V and J are TRBV5-4 and TRBJ2-7; no clear D gene. This CDR3 contains 13 residues. The germline gives CDR1 SGHNT, CDR2 YYREEE (reference sequence). V was trimmed by 4 bases and J by 2 bases, leaving 10 bases between them.

The CDR3 DNA sequence: TGTGCCAGCAGCTGGGGAAACACCGGGGAGCTGTTTTTT. The encoded protein is CASSWGNTGELFF. This chain uses TRBV5-8 with TRBJ2-2; D is unclear. Trimming pared 3 bases from V and 2 bases from J, leaving 5 bases between. This CDR3 region has 13 residues. From germline, CDR1 is SGHTS and CDR2 YDEGEE.

The chain has TRBV7-9 and TRBJ2-7; D is unresolved. The germline V gene has CDR1 SEHNR and CDR2 FQNEAQ (reference sequence). The CDR3 spans 12 residues. The ends were cut back, 5 bases at V and 7 bases at J, with 12 bases in the middle. CDR3 DNA: TGTGCCAGCAGCCCCCTCGTGGCTGAGCAGTACTTC. Amino acids: CASSPLVAEQYF.

This chain joins TRBV18 and TRBJ1-2; tentative D call: TRBD1 (5 bases). The CDR3 sequence is 15 residues long. Germline CDR1 is KGHSH and CDR2 is LQKENI. V shed 3 bases and J shed 3 bases, with 14 bases lying between them. The CDR3 sequence: CASSPTDRDDYGYTF. The CDR3 coding sequence is TGTGCCAGCTCACCCACCGACAGAGACGACTATGGCTACACCTTC. The full variable domain, its missing parts supplied by reference TRBV18 and TRBJ1-2, is NAGVMQNPRHLVRRRGQEARLRCSPMKGHSHVYWYRQLPEEGLKFMVYLQKENIIDESGMPKERFSAEFPKEGPSILRIQQVVRGDSAAYFCASSPTDRDDYGYTFGSGTRLTVV.

A remark on this clone: The sample holds other DNA sequences that translate to the same CDR3. The chain couples TRBV9 to TRBJ2-1; D gene unclear. The germline V and J ends were trimmed by 3 bases and 1 base, with 11 bases remaining between them. Germline CDR1 reads SGDLS; CDR2 reads YYNGEE. The CDR3 totals 15 residues. This chain's CDR3 is CASSDPGGSYNEQFF. The CDR3 DNA reads as TGTGCCAGCAGCGATCCGGGCGGATCCTACAATGAGCAGTTCTTC.

The rearrangement uses TRBV4-1 and TRBJ1-1; 10 bases fit TRBD1. The CDR3 extends over 15 amino acids. J gave up 4 bases and V 7 bases, and 9 bases lay outside the gene matches. From germline, CDR1 is MGHRA and CDR2 YSYEKL. The DNA of the CDR3 is TGCGCCAGCACCCTCCGACAGGGGGCAGGCACTGAAGCTTTCTTT. It specifies CASTLRQGAGTEAFF.

A note on this clone: The same CDR3 arises from other DNA sequences in this sample as well. The chain is built from TRBV27 and TRBJ1-2; possibly TRBD1 for D (6 bases). CDR1 MNHEY and CDR2 SMNVEV come from the germline V gene (reference sequence). V lost 6 bases, J lost 6 bases, and 11 bases lay in between. There are 12 residues in the CDR3. In DNA form, the CDR3 reads TGTGCCAGCAGCCAAGGGGGGGATGGCTACACCTTC. As protein: CASSQGGDGYTF.

The V gene is TRBV9, the J gene TRBJ2-1, with a possible D match to TRBD1 (6 bases). V lost 0 bases and J 6 bases, leaving 13 bases between the germline ends. CDR3 length: 15 residues. Germline V gene data show CDR1 as SGDLS and CDR2 as YYNGEE. The CDR3 protein is CASSVGLGGVNEQFF. In DNA form, the CDR3 reads TGTGCCAGCAGCGTAGGGCTAGGGGGTGTCAATGAGCAGTTCTTC.

The V gene is TRBV5-1, the J gene TRBJ1-2; weak D call: TRBD1 (5 bases). V was trimmed by 5 bases and J by 0 bases, leaving 14 bases between them. CDR1 is SGHRS, CDR2 YFSETQ, per germline. The CDR3 has 15 residues. For the CDR3, the DNA is TGCGCCAGCAGTCTTGGGGACGGAACTAACTATGGCTACACCTTC. Its protein product is CASSLGDGTNYGYTF.

V and J are TRBV13 and TRBJ2-1; 8 bases are a match to TRBD2. The CDR3 runs 16 residues. CDR1 and CDR2 from the germline V gene are PRHDT and FYEKMQ (reference sequence). J gave up 6 bases and V 5 bases, and 12 bases lay outside the gene matches. The CDR3 sequence is CASSPSPGGAINEQFF. The CDR3 DNA is TGTGCCAGCAGCCCCTCTCCGGGGGGGGCTATCAATGAGCAGTTCTTC.

As for this clone: Different DNA sequences within this sample yield the same CDR3. The genes are TRBV7-9 and TRBJ2-3; D call uncertain. Per germline, CDR1 SEHNR and CDR2 FQNEAQ (reference sequence). The V end lost 5 bases, the J end lost 1 base, and 10 bases lay between the germline ends. CDR3 size: 14 residues. CDR3 sequence (DNA): TGTGCCAGCAGCCTCGGACCGGGCACAGATACGCAGTATTTT. It encodes CASSLGPGTDTQYF. Supplemented by reference TRBV7-9 and TRBJ2-3, the full variable domain reads DTGVSQNPRHKITKRGQNVTFRCDPISEHNRLYWYRQTLGQGPEFLTYFQNEAQLEKSRLLSDRFSAERPKGSFSTLEIQRTEQGDSAMYLCASSLGPGTDTQYFGPGTRLTVL.

The rearrangement uses TRBV7-6 and TRBJ2-7; 9 bases line up with TRBD1. The CDR3 covers 15 residues. After removal of 1 base from V and 4 bases from J, the junction contained 5 bases not matched to a gene. The germline V gene has CDR1 SGHVS and CDR2 FNYEAQ. CDR3 amino acids: CASSLGQGEFYEQYF. In DNA, the CDR3 is TGTGCCAGCAGCTTAGGACAGGGGGAGTTTTACGAGCAGTACTTC. Full variable domain (remainder filled in from reference TRBV7-6 and TRBJ2-7): GAGVSQSPRYKVTKRGQDVALRCDPISGHVSLYWYRQALGQGPEFLTYFNYEAQQDKSGLPNDRFSAERPEGSISTLTIQRTEQRDSAMYRCASSLGQGEFYEQYFGPGTRLTVT.

The rearrangement links TRBV13 to TRBJ1-3; 8 positions match TRBD1. V lost 4 bases, J lost 8 bases, and 7 bases stayed unmatched. The CDR3 contains 14 residues. Looked up from germline, CDR1 is PRHDT and CDR2 is FYEKMQ (reference sequence). CDR3 nucleotide sequence: TGTGCCAGCAGCTCCCAGGGGGCTGGTGACACCATATATTTT. Protein sequence: CASSSQGAGDTIYF.

The J gene is TRBJ2-1, the V gene TRBV11-2; 8 nucleotides match TRBD1. The CDR3 sequence is 18 residues long. Germline CDR1 reads SGHAT; CDR2 reads FQNNGV. V lost 0 bases and J lost 5; bases outside the gene matches: 12. CDR3 in amino acids: CASSLDEIPTDRDNEQFF. The CDR3 region has the DNA TGTGCCAGCAGCTTAGACGAGATTCCTACGGACAGGGACAATGAGCAGTTCTTC.

J is TRBJ1-2 and V is TRBV13; the D is unclear. Germline CDR1 is PRHDT and CDR2 is FYEKMQ (reference sequence). V was cut by 5 bases and J by 8 bases, with 12 bases left in between. CDR3 size: 12 residues. CDR3 protein: CASSGLLRGYTF. CDR3 DNA: TGTGCCAGCAGCGGACTGTTACGGGGCTACACCTTC.

As concerns this clone: Other DNA sequences from this sample encode an identical CDR3 as well. The V call is TRBV19, the J call TRBJ2-3; the D is unclear. The CDR3 covers 13 residues. Trimming stripped 0 bases from V and 3 bases from J, with 4 bases between. Germline loops: CDR1 LNHDA, CDR2 SQIVND (reference sequence). CDR3 in DNA: TGTGCCAGTAGTATAGACCTAACAGATACGCAGTATTTT. As protein: CASSIDLTDTQYF.

The chain carries TRBV4-2 and TRBJ2-3, with 8 bases aligning to TRBD2. Trimming cost V 4 bases and J 1 base; bases outside gene matches: 7. CDR1 and CDR2 (germline): LGHNA, YNFKEQ. This CDR3 region has 16 residues. CDR3 protein: CASSPISGEGTDTQYF. The CDR3 DNA follows: TGTGCCAGCAGCCCTATTAGCGGGGAAGGCACAGATACGCAGTATTTT.

The rearrangement uses TRBV10-2 and TRBJ2-5; D ambiguous. Germline V gene data show CDR1 as WSHSY and CDR2 as SAAADI. With 0 bases removed from V and 1 base from J, the gap between germline ends came to 9 bases. The CDR3 sequence is 15 residues long. The CDR3 here is CASSESMAAQETQYF. CDR3 sequence (DNA): TGCGCCAGCAGTGAGTCGATGGCAGCCCAAGAGACCCAGTACTTC.

This chain links TRBV6-6 with TRBJ1-2, with unresolved D. The CDR3 spans 11 residues. The ends were cut back, 8 bases at V and 4 bases at J, with 8 bases in the middle. Germline V gene lookup returns CDR1 MNHNY and CDR2 SVGAGI (reference sequence). The CDR3 DNA sequence: TGTGCCAGCGATGGACGCTATGGCTACACCTTC. Its translation: CASDGRYGYTF.

The V and J genes are TRBV10-1 and TRBJ2-7; 8 bases align to TRBD2. The germline V gene encodes CDR1 WNHNN and CDR2 SYGVQD (reference sequence). Trimming took 6 bases from V and 4 from J; bases not matched to a gene: 8. CDR3 length: 14 amino acids. The CDR3 region has the DNA TGCGCCAGCAGAAGAGGGACTAGTCGGTACGAGCAGTACTTC. It codes for CASRRGTSRYEQYF.

This chain connects TRBV25-1 to TRBJ1-4; 8 bases map to TRBD1. Germline V gene lookup returns CDR1 MGHDK and CDR2 SYGVNS. V lost 6 bases, J lost 6 bases, and 3 bases stayed unmatched. The CDR3 covers 13 residues. CDR3 sequence: CASRNRGDEKLFF. CDR3 sequence (DNA): TGTGCCAGCAGGAACAGGGGGGATGAAAAACTGTTTTTT.

This clone appeared a single time. The rearrangement uses TRBV27 and TRBJ2-2; the D is unclear. In germline, CDR1 is MNHEY, CDR2 SMNVEV (reference sequence). The CDR3 extends over 14 amino acids. V lost 2 bases, J lost 6 bases, and 10 bases lay in between. CDR3 residues: CASSLELAPGELFF. The CDR3, as DNA: TGTGCCAGCAGTTTAGAGCTGGCCCCCGGGGAGCTGTTTTTT.

V usage is TRBV15 and J usage is TRBJ1-1; D is unresolved. V dropped 6 bases and J dropped 0 bases, with 8 bases sitting between them. This CDR3 has 13 amino acids. Germline assignment: CDR1 LNHNV and CDR2 YYDKDF (reference sequence). CDR3 nucleotide sequence: TGTGCCACCAGTGGACCGTTGAACACTGAAGCTTTCTTT. Translation gives CATSGPLNTEAFF.

The chain uses TRBV11-1 and TRBJ2-7; 7 bases line up with TRBD2. Germline CDR1 reads SGHAT; CDR2 reads FQDESV (reference sequence). The ends lost 4 bases at V and 7 bases at J; junction bases unmatched: 4. The CDR3 contains 12 residues. The DNA for the CDR3 is TGTGCCAGCAGCTCGGACGGGGGGGAGCAGTACTTC. This gives the protein CASSSDGGEQYF.

This chain joins TRBV13 and TRBJ1-1; D gene ambiguous. Germline CDR1 PRHDT, CDR2 FYEKMQ (reference sequence). Trimming took 6 bases from V and 4 from J, leaving 6 bases between them. The CDR3 length is 11 residues. CDR3 nucleotide sequence: TGTGCCAGCAGTAACTTCACTGAAGCTTTCTTT. Encoded protein: CASSNFTEAFF.

The rearrangement joins TRBV4-3 to TRBJ2-5; TRBD1 is a possible D gene (6 bases). V was pared by 6 bases and J by 5 bases, with 16 bases between. Germline CDR1 LGHNA, CDR2 YSLEER. The CDR3 consists of 14 residues. The CDR3 DNA sequence: TGCGCCAGCAGTCGGACAGTCGACGGGGAGACCCAGTACTTC. Protein product: CASSRTVDGETQYF.

J is TRBJ1-3 and V is TRBV28; 8 nucleotides agree with TRBD1. The germline V gene has CDR1 MDHEN and CDR2 SYDVKM. The V gene end was trimmed by 5 bases and the J gene end by 2 bases; junction bases not matched to a gene: 8. The CDR3 is made up of 16 amino acids. CDR3: CASSTRTGMAGNTIYF. For the CDR3, the DNA is TGTGCCAGCAGTACTCGGACAGGGATGGCTGGAAACACCATATATTTT.

This chain uses TRBV9 with TRBJ2-3; the D call may be TRBD1 or TRBD2 (5 bases each). Germline lookup yields CDR1 SGDLS and CDR2 YYNGEE. This CDR3 spans 15 amino acids. Deletions cut 1 base from V and 4 bases from J, with 13 bases between. The CDR3 loop is CASSVWGSGADTQYF. DNA for the CDR3: TGTGCCAGCAGCGTATGGGGGAGTGGGGCAGATACGCAGTATTTT.